Sequencing of this T cell receptor (beta chain) was carried out in a study of T cell changes during pregnancy in multiple sclerosis. Using immunoSEQ multiplex PCR, the repertoire was profiled, and TCRdb retains in-frame clones only, with some absent. The table lists tens of thousands of clones, 92% of them singletons. From germline, CDR1 is MDHEN and CDR2 SYDVKM. The CDR3 spans 14 residues. Deletions cut 5 bases from V and 9 bases from J, with 20 bases between. The clonotype comes from a female donor in good health, enrolled as a control in a pregnancy study. Sequencing used peripheral blood, obtained in the third trimester of pregnancy. V is TRBV28 and J is TRBJ2-7; D is possibly TRBD1 (7 bases). Here the CDR3 reads CASSPAGQRFGQYF. CDR3 DNA sequence: TGTGCCAGCAGTCCGGCGGGACAGAGATTTGGGCAGTACTTC.